One sample yielded the 19 T cell receptor beta chains listed below, sequenced in a study of response to subunit inactivated influenza vaccine. MiXCR was run by TCRdb on the RT-PCR reads, yielding one entry per CDR3 protein. The profile shows about 500,000 distinct CDR3 sequences, about 15% of them singletons. The specimen was CD4+ T cells sorted from PBMCs, collected less than 25 months after vaccination. Receptors originate from a man between 50 and 69 years old who received an inactivated influenza vaccine.

V gene TRBV28 combines with J gene TRBJ1-5; TRBD1 might be the D (5 bases). The germline V gene has CDR1 MDHEN and CDR2 SYDVKM. The CDR3 sequence is 10 residues long. The V and J ends lost 11 bases and 5 bases respectively, with 7 bases between them. For the CDR3, the DNA is TGTGCCGCGGGGGATCAGCCCCAGCATTTT. It codes for CAAGDQPQHF.

The V and J genes are TRBV10-3 and TRBJ2-3; 7 positions agree with TRBD1. The V segment lost 3 bases and the J segment 3 bases; nucleotides outside the gene matches: 15. The CDR3 has 18 residues. Germline V lookup: CDR1 ENHRY, CDR2 SYGVKD. In nucleotides, the CDR3 is TGTGCCATCAGTGAACGGCGAGGGGGCGGCGTCGCTACAGATACGCAGTATTTT. It yields the protein CAISERRGGGVATDTQYF.

The V gene is TRBV9, the J gene TRBJ1-2; D is possibly TRBD1 (5 bases). V lost 3 bases to trimming and J lost 3 bases, with 18 bases between them. Germline V lookup: CDR1 SGDLS, CDR2 YYNGEE. The CDR3 totals 16 residues. The CDR3 protein is CASSGLRGSGDYGYTF. DNA for the CDR3: TGTGCCAGCAGCGGTCTGAGGGGCTCCGGAGACTATGGCTACACCTTC.

CDR3 region: CASSSSGGGDTQYF. In DNA form, the CDR3 reads TGCGCCAGCAGCTCTAGCGGGGGAGGAGATACGCAGTATTTT. The V gene is TRBV5-1, the J gene TRBJ2-3; 10 bases map to TRBD2. The trim removed 3 bases at V and 5 bases at J, leaving 3 bases unmatched. The CDR3 is made up of 14 amino acids. Looked up from germline, CDR1 is SGHRS and CDR2 is YFSETQ.

This clonotype has just a few counts. This chain uses TRBV5-1 with TRBJ2-3; 10 nucleotides line up with TRBD2. V was clipped by 0 bases and J by 4 bases; unmatched bases: 8. Germline values: CDR1 SGHRS, CDR2 YFSETQ. The CDR3 extends over 17 amino acids. The CDR3 region is CASSLVGASGSADTQYF. In DNA form, the CDR3 reads TGCGCCAGCAGCTTGGTGGGGGCTAGCGGGAGCGCAGATACGCAGTATTTT.

This clonotype was counted many times. The V call is TRBV4-3, the J call TRBJ2-1, with TRBD1 matching over 10 bases. The CDR3 length is 14 residues. Germline CDR1 reads LGHNA; CDR2 reads YSLEER. Germline trimming cut 3 bases from V and 8 bases from J; bases unmatched to any gene: 4. Written as DNA, the CDR3 is TGCGCCAGCAGCCAGACAGGGGGCACGTATGAGCAGTTCTTC. Translating gives CASSQTGGTYEQFF.

This chain links TRBV5-4 with TRBJ1-2; unclear D gene. V lost 0 bases and J lost 8, with 11 bases in between. This CDR3 has 13 residues. Germline loops: CDR1 SGHNT, CDR2 YYREEE (reference sequence). CDR3 bases: TGTGCCAGCAGCTTGGAAGGCTTCTTGGGCTACACCTTC. Translating it yields CASSLEGFLGYTF. The entire variable domain, with the rest obtained from reference TRBV5-4 and TRBJ1-2, is as follows: ETGVTQSPTHLIKTRGQQVTLRCSSQSGHNTVSWYQQALGQGPQFIFQYYREEENGRGNFPPRFSGLQFPNYSSELNVNALELDDSALYLCASSLEGFLGYTFGSGTRLTVV.

This clonotype appeared a few times. The rearrangement joins TRBV3-1 to TRBJ1-1, with a possible D match to TRBD1 (5 bases). The CDR3 extends over 13 amino acids. The V end was cut by 0 bases, the J end by 6 bases, with 8 bases between. The V gene's germline CDR1 is LGHDT and CDR2 YNNKEL (reference sequence). In nucleotides, the CDR3 is TGTGCCAGCAGCCAAGATCAGGGATCTGAAGCTTTCTTT. Encoded protein: CASSQDQGSEAFF.

The V gene is TRBV5-1, the J gene TRBJ1-1; D gene unclear. The CDR3 covers 14 residues. The V gene lost 1 base and the J gene lost 1 base, with 8 bases spanning the gap. CDR1 and CDR2 from the germline V gene are SGHRS and YFSETQ. The CDR3 loop reads CASSLYSSNTEAFF. CDR3 nucleotide sequence: TGCGCCAGCAGCTTGTATTCATCGAACACTGAAGCTTTCTTT.

V usage is TRBV20-1 and J usage is TRBJ2-7; D perhaps matches TRBD1 (5 bases). The germline V gene has CDR1 DFQATT and CDR2 SNEGSKA (reference sequence). The V end was cut by 5 bases, the J end by 7 bases, with 18 bases between. This CDR3 has 13 residues. The CDR3 nucleotides read TGCAGTGCTCCGAAGGGGTGGCGTTCGGAGCAGTACTTC. Protein: CSAPKGWRSEQYF.

This clonotype was observed a few times. The V and J genes are TRBV4-1 and TRBJ2-7; D is possibly TRBD2 (5 bases). Germline V gives CDR1 MGHRA, CDR2 YSYEKL. Trimming took off 3 bases at V and 0 bases at J, with 9 bases between the two ends. The CDR3 totals 14 residues. The CDR3 loop is CASSQLGSSYEQYF. The DNA for the CDR3 is TGCGCCAGCAGCCAGTTGGGGAGCTCCTACGAGCAGTACTTC.

This clonotype was counted many times. This rearrangement joins TRBV7-8 to TRBJ2-7, with D possibly being TRBD1 (6 bases). Trimming took off 4 bases at V and 2 bases at J, with 12 bases between the two ends. The CDR3 is 14 amino acids. Germline V gives CDR1 SGHVS, CDR2 FQNEAQ. The CDR3: CASSSYRVTYEQYF. CDR3 in DNA: TGTGCCAGCAGCTCGTACAGGGTCACCTACGAGCAGTACTTC.

This clonotype was picked up a small number of times. V gene TRBV20-1 combines with J gene TRBJ1-2; D unresolved. Trimming shortened V by 6 bases and J by 0 bases, and 17 bases separated the two germline ends. This CDR3 has 15 amino acids. Germline V gene lookup returns CDR1 DFQATT and CDR2 SNEGSKA (reference sequence). The CDR3 nucleotides are TGCAGTGCCAGATCGACACAACAATCTAACTATGGCTACACCTTC. It translates to CSARSTQQSNYGYTF.

This clonotype has just a few counts. The V and J genes are TRBV5-1 and TRBJ2-3; D is unresolved. V lost 7 bases and J 0 bases, leaving 15 bases between the germline ends. From germline, CDR1 is SGHRS and CDR2 YFSETQ. This CDR3 is 15 amino acids long. The CDR3 DNA reads as TGCGCCAGCCTTCCTCTTGGGATTAGCACAGATACGCAGTATTTT. This translates into CASLPLGISTDTQYF.

This chain uses TRBV4-2 with TRBJ2-2; D remains unclear. CDR1 is LGHNA, CDR2 YNFKEQ, per germline. The CDR3 consists of 13 residues. V was trimmed by 1 base and J by 6 bases, leaving 6 bases between them. CDR3 residues: CASSQGYAGELFF. In DNA, the CDR3 is TGTGCCAGCAGCCAAGGTTACGCCGGGGAGCTGTTTTTT.

This clonotype was detected only a few times. The chain has TRBV2 and TRBJ2-3, with 9 bases that match TRBD2. CDR1 and CDR2 (germline): SNHLY, FYNNEI. The CDR3 consists of 14 residues. V was clipped by 8 bases and J by 10 bases; unmatched bases: 13. CDR3 DNA sequence: TGTGCCAGCGCCCCCCTAGCGGGGAGTAGGGCGCAGTATTTT. Amino acids: CASAPLAGSRAQYF.

This clonotype was picked up many times. The chain recombines TRBV20-1 with TRBJ2-1; maybe TRBD1 (6 bases). In germline, CDR1 is DFQATT, CDR2 SNEGSKA (reference sequence). V gave up 6 bases and J gave up 7 bases, with 19 bases separating them. This CDR3 is built from 14 residues. This chain's CDR3 is CSATGTLRNNEQFF. CDR3 DNA sequence: TGCAGTGCAACCGGGACACTGAGGAATAATGAGCAGTTCTTC.

The CDR3 DNA reads TGTGCCAGCAGCTTACGACTAGCGGTCAGAAACAATGAGCAGTTCTTC. This sequence encodes CASSLRLAVRNNEQFF. The chain recombines TRBV7-8 with TRBJ2-1; TRBD2 matches at 9 bases. This CDR3 is built from 16 residues. From germline, CDR1 is SGHVS and CDR2 FQNEAQ. V lost 2 bases to trimming and J lost 5 bases; unmatched junction nucleotides: 7.

This clonotype came up a few times. The CDR3 is CSAMYTEAFF. The CDR3 coding sequence is TGCAGTGCTATGTACACTGAAGCTTTCTTT. The rearrangement uses TRBV20-1 and TRBJ1-1; D uncertain. The germline V and J ends were trimmed by 4 bases and 3 bases, with 3 bases remaining between them. CDR3 length equals 10 residues. Germline CDR1 and CDR2: DFQATT and SNEGSKA (reference sequence).